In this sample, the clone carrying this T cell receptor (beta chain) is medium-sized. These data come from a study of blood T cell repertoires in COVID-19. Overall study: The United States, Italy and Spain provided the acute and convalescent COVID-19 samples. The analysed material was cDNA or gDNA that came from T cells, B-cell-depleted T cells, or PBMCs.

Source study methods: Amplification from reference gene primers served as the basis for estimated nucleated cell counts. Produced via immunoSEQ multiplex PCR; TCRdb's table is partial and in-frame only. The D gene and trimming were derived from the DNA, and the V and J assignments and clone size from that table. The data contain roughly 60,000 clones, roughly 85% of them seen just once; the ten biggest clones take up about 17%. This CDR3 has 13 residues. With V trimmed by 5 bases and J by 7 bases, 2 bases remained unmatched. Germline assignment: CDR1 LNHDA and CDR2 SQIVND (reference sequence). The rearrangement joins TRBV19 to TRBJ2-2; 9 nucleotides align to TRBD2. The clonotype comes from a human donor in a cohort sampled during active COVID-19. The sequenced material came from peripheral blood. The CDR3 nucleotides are TGTGCCAGTAGTGTGACTAGCGGCGGGGAGCTGTTTTTT. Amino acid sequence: CASSVTSGGELFF.